This TCR beta chain was recovered during a study of T cells in Graves' hyperthyroidism and ophthalmopathy. Study-level findings and limits: In simple terms, a model built on 13 V-J features told ophthalmopathy apart from stable hyperthyroidism. Among clonotypes expanded in thyroid above 0.001, most were also found in blood.

This clonotype was seen at least ten times. Antigen specificity is unknown. This CDR3 spans 13 amino acids. CDR1 LNHNV and CDR2 YYDKDF come from the germline V gene (reference sequence). The V end lost 2 bases, the J end lost 7 bases, and 11 bases lay between the germline ends. The source material, RNA transcripts, was used to amplify TCR beta CDR3 regions. In the first-round RT-PCR of the TCR CDR3, the HTBI primer set was used. TCRdb processed the multiplex PCR reads anew with MiXCR; each CDR3 protein has one entry. The sample shows nearly 750,000 distinct CDR3 sequences, 30% to 40% of them seen only once.

The TCR originated in a woman between 40 and 55 years old with Graves' hyperthyroidism. Sample: blood. V and J are TRBV15 and TRBJ1-2; maybe TRBD1 (6 bases). CDR3 amino acids: CATSRNRAGGYTF. The CDR3 region has the DNA TGTGCCACCAGCAGAAACAGGGCTGGTGGCTACACCTTC. Based on the CDR3 plus reference TRBV15 and TRBJ1-2, the full variable domain is DAMVIQNPRYQVTQFGKPVTLSCSQTLNHNVMYWYQQKSSQAPKLLFHYYDKDFNNEADTPDNFQSRRPNTSFCFLDIRSPGLGDTAMYLCATSRNRAGGYTFGSGTRLTVV.